This T cell receptor beta chain appears in the sequencing data of a study of cytomegalovirus exposure and HLA in healthy donors (dated 2017 in TCRdb). About the investigation overall: According to an earlier analysis of 450 to 650 of the donors, some 170 million T cells yielded 90 million to 130 million unique TCR beta sequences and around 300 Gb of sequence data. The T cell repertoires of under 700 subjects were profiled by immunosequencing and related to cytomegalovirus serostatus. High-throughput TCR immunosequencing, statistical association of individual TCRs with disease status, and machine learning were combined to predict cytomegalovirus infection status. Four to six DR-DQ haplotypes were handled as single units for association and clustering, since linkage in the cohort was strong. All discovery cohort repertoires had been generated using a single sequencing platform. Among almost 400 genotyped donors of the cohort, an average of 235,054 unique TCR beta nucleotide sequences were sequenced per donor, roughly 20% of them non-productive. Of the roughly 410 genotyped donors, 70% to 90% were placed in the genetic ancestry cluster associated with self-reported Caucasian donors. A separate validation cohort of 90 to 150 different subjects was used in addition to the roughly 700-subject first cohort. Alongside the repertoire data, information on donor age, sex, ethnicity and CMV serostatus was compiled. Rather than drawing on any new phenotypic data, the later analysis identified candidate immune exposures from TCR beta sequences and the way those sequences occurred across donors. In an earlier analysis of roughly 540 of the donors, high-throughput TCR beta sequencing was used to judge whether each TCR beta V gene segment behaved as functional or pseudogenic. The study aimed to test whether cataloging public T cell receptors could reveal signatures of past pathogen exposure. Approximately 310 gigabases of sequencing data and 70 million to 100 million unique TCR sequences were included in an early release covering about 620 HLA-typed donors. Typing coverage varied by locus: roughly 620-640 donors for A, B, C, DRB1 and DQB1; approximately 500 for DQA1; approximately 570 for DPA1; roughly 450 for DPB1. A later genetic analysis took genome-wide SNP genotypes for about 55% of the roughly 700 donors and used that subset as a discovery cohort. HLA typing covered class I and class II loci at four-digit resolution. To study patterns of TCR occurrence, a later analysis re-analyzed previously published TCR beta repertoires from around 700 donors and added high-resolution HLA genotyping.

V is reduced by 3 bases and J by 2 bases, leaving a spacing of 14 bases between them. The germline V gene (reference sequence) yields GTSNPN for CDR1 and SVGIG for CDR2. Counted from cysteine to phenylalanine, this CDR3 has 15 amino acids. Only the CDR3 part of the read is kept: 45 bases, read in frame from the first base. In total, fewer than 750 healthy bone marrow donors made up the cohort. At the time of sampling, all cohort members were nominally healthy, though unrecorded immune exposures were likely present. The donor tested CMV seropositive and was one of the 289 seropositive cohort members. Each donor provided a peripheral blood sample, and peripheral blood mononuclear cells were used for TCR beta sequencing. Genomic DNA was extracted from the blood cell samples with the Qiagen DNeasy Blood Extraction Kit. In the case of this clone: Its antigen target is currently unknown. Nothing much larger sits one base from this clone, and base qualities are not available.

The receptor library was made with the immunoSEQ multiplex PCR assay. For the multiplex PCR, a mixture combining 60 forward primers for TCR Vbeta segments and 13 reverse primers for TCR Jbeta segments was used. The CDR3 region of rearranged TCR beta genes was amplified from genomic DNA with a multiplex PCR assay. The amplified TCR beta libraries were sequenced on the Illumina HiSeq System as 87-base-pair reads. The source study handled its data this way. In a later analysis, some 80 million unique TCR beta chains were counted across the 650 to 700 repertoires, and roughly 10 million of these chains were shared by at least two donors. To remove PCR and sequencing errors, raw reads were error-corrected and collapsed into unique sequences using a nearest-neighbor algorithm that merged closely related sequences. V, D and J gene segments were assigned by aligning CDR3 sequences to IMGT reference sequences. For a sequence to be retained, at least a six-nucleotide match to both a V gene segment and a J gene segment was required. Rearrangements were called productive when the CDR3 lacked stop codons and stayed in frame with V and J; all others were non-productive. CDR3 was defined according to IMGT convention as the region running from the second conserved V-encoded cysteine to the conserved J-encoded phenylalanine. The earlier analysis of some 550 of the donors excluded any sequence lacking an unambiguous match to a single V gene segment. In an earlier analysis of approximately 550 of the donors, V segments were called functional above 56.7% productive rearrangements and were called segregating when the between-donor standard deviation exceeded 5%. To diagnose cytomegalovirus status from the catalog of TCR beta chain sequences, a statistical classification framework was built. In a later analysis, TCR nucleotide sequences were compared against IMGT/GENE-DB human TR gene sequences so that V and J genes could be assigned. A later analysis assigned CDR3 sequences and most-parsimonious VDJ recombination scenarios with the TCRdist pipeline. In a later analysis, each TCR beta chain was defined by its CDR3 amino acid sequence together with its V-gene family, and reads lacking a unique V-gene family were excluded. A later analysis removed 592 highly shared, low-generation-probability nucleotide sequences to deal with suspected cross-contamination and a sequencing artifact. For each public chain, a later analysis derived a clonal expansion index from normalized ranks of inferred template counts within each repertoire. A later analysis computed generation probabilities with a VDJ recombination model fitted to out-of-frame rearrangements, and checked the results against IGoR. A later analysis scored TCR-TCR, TCR-HLA and TCR-CMV co-occurrence with hypergeometric tests, applying a repertoire-size bias correction to TCR pairs. To estimate false discovery rates, a later analysis permuted the HLA or CMV assignments 20 times. A later analysis grouped co-occurring TCRs with DBSCAN, adding TCRdist sequence similarity when clustering within HLA-allele-positive subsets. Repertoires with fewer than 30,000 or more than 120,000 public chains were left out of co-occurrence clustering, as were four to six repertoires with anomalous nucleotide sharing. Entries here come from immuneACCESS through TCRdb and include only in-frame sequences with V and J called. Some clones fail to appear in such tables; in the studies checked, an unresolved V gene covers under half of the shortfall, and the cause of the remainder is unknown. The V and J calls and clone size are taken from that table; D and trimming were inferred from the DNA. The sample table holds approximately 110,000 clones, of which about 80% were seen once. The biggest ten clones account for around 8.2% of the sample.

What the work shows at the level of the full study, not this receptor alone: A cluster of highly shared sequence variants was judged likely to represent a technical artifact of the sequencing pipeline. Because the 87-base-pair reads could not distinguish some IMGT-functional V segments, including TRBV6-2 and TRBV6-3, those segments were excluded. At a false discovery rate of 0.05, a later analysis linked 16,951 TCR beta sequences to specific HLA alleles. For the cohort, immune exposure information was limited to CMV serostatus. A later analysis found that most CMV-associated TCR beta chains appeared HLA-restricted, with HLA associations seemingly driven largely by CMV exposure. A further reported finding was that TCR beta sequences accurately predicted the HLA-A and HLA-B alleles for most subjects in the first cohort. A later analysis found that TCR association rates varied across HLA loci, with DRB1 alleles showing the most associated TCRs and HLA-C alleles the fewest. In both the original and validation cohorts, the classifier was reported to diagnose cytomegalovirus status with high specificity and sensitivity. In vitro tests confirmed that a few of the cytomegalovirus-associated TCR beta chains recognize cytomegalovirus antigens. Most TCR sequences were seen in very few donors, while some public TCRs were found in many individuals. The study gave a list of under 200 TCR beta chains associated with cytomegalovirus. Only TCR beta chains were sequenced in this cohort, and the absence of alpha or paired-chain data limited detectable features. In a later genetic analysis, fewer N-insertions in productive TCRs were reported among donors in an Asian-associated ancestry cluster than the 666-donor mean. Linkage disequilibrium might explain the correlated functional status among segregating V segments, but an unknown experimental factor could not be excluded. In an earlier analysis of more than 450 of the donors, most TCR beta V segments were observed in productive rearrangements about 90% or about 30% of the time, broadly matching IMGT annotations. The earlier analysis of around 600 of the donors excluded approximately 17 rarely observed V segments, including chromosome 9 orphons, because counts were too low. HLA typing was unavailable for some donors at each locus, so association tests used only the typed subset. Strong co-occurrence of HLA alleles, especially DR and DQ, made assigning TCR associations to individual alleles difficult. According to a later analysis, parvovirus B19, influenza, CMV and Epstein-Barr virus appeared linked to several top co-occurrence clusters. Sequencing depth was assumed to be roughly uniform across donors in the presence/absence analyses, though that assumption may not hold. In a later genetic analysis, a missense DCLRE1C variant was associated with V-gene and J-gene trimming of TCR beta chains, and the association was replicated in an independent cohort. In a later analysis, HLA-associated TCR beta chains were found to be more clonally expanded and to have lower generation probabilities than equally common non-associated chains. The authors suggested that the approach could potentially be extended to other disease states and immunological phenotypes.

The sequencing sample was made of PBMCs. The origin of this receptor is a man aged 35 to 55 in good health and CMV-seropositive. This receptor chain uses TRBV30 and TRBJ1-3; TRBD1 might be the D gene, on 5 matching bases. The CDR3 reads as follows: CAWRDLGTTGNTIYF. In nucleotides, the sequence is TGTGCCTGGAGGGACCTAGGGACTACTGGAAACACCATATATTTT.